One and the same sample provided the 16 T cell receptor beta chains below, sequenced in a study of cytomegalovirus exposure and HLA in healthy donors. PCR primers comprised 60 Vbeta and 13 Jbeta primers. The protocol was immunoSEQ multiplex PCR, while the TCRdb copy is restricted to in-frame clones and leaves out a portion. The data show hundreds of thousands of clones, more than 85% seen once. The specimen was PBMCs. Receptors originate from a woman aged 18-35 years in good health and CMV-seronegative.

The count of this clone is one. The CDR3 DNA sequence: TGCGCCAGCAGTGATGATGGGAGGCAAAACAATGAGCAGTTCTTC. This gives the protein CASSDDGRQNNEQFF. J is TRBJ2-1 and V is TRBV10-1; D is possibly TRBD2 (6 bases). Trimming stripped 3 bases from V and 5 bases from J, with 14 bases between. Germline values: CDR1 WNHNN, CDR2 SYGVQD (reference sequence). The CDR3 runs to 15 residues.

The gene calls are TRBV11-2 and TRBJ2-1, with TRBD2 identical over 7 bases. The germline V gene has CDR1 SGHAT and CDR2 FQNNGV. The length of the CDR3 is 18 residues. With 2 bases clipped from V and 3 bases from J, the junction kept 13 bases outside the gene matches. CDR3 nucleotides: TGTGCCAGCAGCTTATTAGGGGCGTGGGGGGGGAACTACAATGAGCAGTTCTTC. Its protein is CASSLLGAWGGNYNEQFF.

Here the CDR3 reads CSVPRGQGGYTF. CDR3 nucleotide sequence: TGCAGCGTACCGAGGGGGCAGGGTGGCTACACCTTC. The J gene is TRBJ1-2, the V gene TRBV29-1, with 7 positions matching TRBD1. V shed 6 bases, J shed 7 bases, and the junction held 8 bases outside the gene matches. This CDR3 has 12 residues. Germline assignment: CDR1 SQVTM and CDR2 ANQGSEA.

The chain recombines TRBV7-9 with TRBJ1-1; 9 nucleotides line up with TRBD1. CDR3 length equals 16 residues. Germline-derived CDR1 and CDR2 are SEHNR and FQNEAQ (reference sequence). V was clipped by 4 bases and J by 0 bases; unmatched bases: 6. In nucleotides, the CDR3 is TGTGCCAGCAGCTCAGTGACAGGGGGGCTGAACACTGAAGCTTTCTTT. As protein: CASSSVTGGLNTEAFF.

This chain uses TRBV5-1 with TRBJ2-1; D is possibly TRBD1 (5 bases). CDR1 SGHRS and CDR2 YFSETQ come from the germline V gene. V lost 1 base and J lost 6, with 8 bases in between. The CDR3 contains 13 residues. CDR3 protein: CASSLLGVNEQFF. In nucleotides, the CDR3 is TGCGCCAGCAGCTTGTTAGGGGTCAATGAGCAGTTCTTC.

The chain joins TRBV4-3 to TRBJ1-2; D unclear. V was trimmed by 0 bases and J by 4 bases, leaving 9 bases between them. This CDR3 contains 14 residues. Germline assignment: CDR1 LGHNA and CDR2 YSLEER. CDR3 coding DNA: TGCGCCAGCAGCCAAGAGTTGGCGGTCTATGGCTACACCTTC. Protein: CASSQELAVYGYTF.

This clone was counted a few times. V is TRBV4-3 and J is TRBJ1-4; the match to TRBD1 covers 7 bases. The V gene's germline CDR1 is LGHNA and CDR2 YSLEER. J lost 4 bases, V lost 1 base, and 6 bases had no gene match. The CDR3 has 16 residues. The CDR3 is CASSQAGTAYNEKLFF. Written as DNA, the CDR3 is TGCGCCAGCAGCCAAGCCGGGACAGCTTATAATGAAAAACTGTTTTTT.

This rearrangement joins TRBV6-5 to TRBJ1-6; 7 bases match TRBD1. V lost 6 bases, J lost 8 bases, and 10 bases stayed unmatched. The CDR3 loop spans 15 amino acids. Per the germline V gene, CDR1 is MNHEY and CDR2 is SVGAGI. CDR3 DNA: TGTGCCAGCAGCCTGACAGGGACCTTTGATTCACCCCTCCACTTT. Encoded protein: CASSLTGTFDSPLHF.

This clone was counted a few times. J is TRBJ1-6 and V is TRBV7-2; weak D call: TRBD1 (6 bases). The germline V and J ends were trimmed by 5 bases and 6 bases, with 11 bases remaining between them. The CDR3 spans 14 residues. Germline loops: CDR1 SGHTA, CDR2 FQGNSA. CDR3 DNA sequence: TGTGCCAGCAGCCTAAGGACAGCTAATTCACCCCTCCACTTT. Translated: CASSLRTANSPLHF.

The rearrangement links TRBV7-2 to TRBJ2-2; 7 positions match TRBD2. The CDR3 consists of 14 residues. V lost 8 bases to trimming and J lost 3 bases; unmatched junction nucleotides: 6. Germline V gives CDR1 SGHTA, CDR2 FQGNSA. CDR3 region: CASVLAAHTGELFF. CDR3 DNA: TGTGCCAGCGTGCTAGCGGCCCACACCGGGGAGCTGTTTTTT.

This rearrangement joins TRBV6-5 to TRBJ1-3; 8 bases map to TRBD1. CDR1 is MNHEY, CDR2 SVGAGI, per germline. V trimming: 6 bases; J trimming: 7 bases; junction bases outside the gene matches: 2. This CDR3 spans 12 amino acids. CDR3 protein: CASRGTGNTIYF. CDR3 bases: TGTGCCAGCAGAGGGACAGGCAACACCATATATTTT.

This chain uses TRBV5-1 with TRBJ2-5, with 10 bases identical to TRBD2. Per germline, CDR1 SGHRS and CDR2 YFSETQ. The length of the CDR3 is 15 residues. V dropped 4 bases and J dropped 5; count of bases not matched to a gene: 8. The DNA of the CDR3 is TGCGCCAGCAGCAGAGCGGGGGGGGTCGGGGAGACCCAGTACTTC. Residues: CASSRAGGVGETQYF.

The chain couples TRBV7-6 to TRBJ2-7; D might be TRBD2 (7 bases). Germline V gene lookup returns CDR1 SGHVS and CDR2 FNYEAQ. The ends were cut back, 2 bases at V and 5 bases at J, with 13 bases in the middle. The CDR3 spans 14 residues. CDR3 residues: CASSLFGGADEQYF. The CDR3 region has the DNA TGTGCCAGCAGCTTATTTGGGGGGGCTGACGAGCAGTACTTC.

The genes are TRBV6-4 and TRBJ2-1, with 9 bases aligning to TRBD2. Trimming cost V 3 bases and J 0 bases; bases outside gene matches: 6. The CDR3 is made up of 17 amino acids. Germline CDR1 MRHNA, CDR2 SNTAGT. CDR3 DNA: TGTGCCAGCAGTGAATTCCCAGCGGGAGGCTCCTACAATGAGCAGTTCTTC. It specifies CASSEFPAGGSYNEQFF.

A single count supports this clone. The rearrangement joins TRBV27 to TRBJ1-1; D not resolved. V lost 5 bases to trimming and J lost 12 bases, with 19 bases between them. The CDR3 is 13 residues long. Germline V gene sequence: CDR1 MNHEY, CDR2 SMNVEV (reference sequence). The chain's CDR3 is CASSPDQVILPFF. In nucleotides, the CDR3 is TGTGCCAGCAGTCCGGATCAGGTTATCCTGCCTTTCTTT.

This clone came up a few times. The gene calls are TRBV9 and TRBJ2-1, with a weak D call TRBD1 (5 bases). The CDR3 runs 17 residues. Trimming pared 3 bases from V and 3 bases from J, leaving 19 bases between. Germline V gene data show CDR1 as SGDLS and CDR2 as YYNGEE. CDR3 sequence: CASSAPPARTRYNEQFF. The CDR3 DNA sequence: TGTGCCAGCAGCGCCCCACCGGCGAGGACACGCTACAATGAGCAGTTCTTC.